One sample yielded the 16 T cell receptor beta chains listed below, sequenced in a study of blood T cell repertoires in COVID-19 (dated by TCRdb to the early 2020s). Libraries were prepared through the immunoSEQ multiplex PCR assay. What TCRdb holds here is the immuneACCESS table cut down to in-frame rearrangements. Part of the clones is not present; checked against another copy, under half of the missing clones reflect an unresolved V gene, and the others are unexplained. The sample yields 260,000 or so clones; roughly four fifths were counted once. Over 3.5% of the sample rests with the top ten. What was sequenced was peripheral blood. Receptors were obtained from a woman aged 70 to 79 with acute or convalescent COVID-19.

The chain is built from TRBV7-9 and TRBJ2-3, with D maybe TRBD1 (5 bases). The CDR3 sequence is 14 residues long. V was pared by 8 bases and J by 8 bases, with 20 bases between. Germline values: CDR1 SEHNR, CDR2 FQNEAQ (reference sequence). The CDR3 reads CASSWQGLVATQYF. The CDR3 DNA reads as TGTGCCAGCTCCTGGCAGGGTTTGGTAGCTACGCAGTATTTT.

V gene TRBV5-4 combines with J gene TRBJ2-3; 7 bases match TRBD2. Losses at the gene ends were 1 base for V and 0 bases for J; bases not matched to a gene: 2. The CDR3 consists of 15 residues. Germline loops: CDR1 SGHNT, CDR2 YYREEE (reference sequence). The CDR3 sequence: CASSLTGGSTDTQYF. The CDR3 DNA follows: TGTGCCAGCAGCTTGACGGGAGGAAGCACAGATACGCAGTATTTT.

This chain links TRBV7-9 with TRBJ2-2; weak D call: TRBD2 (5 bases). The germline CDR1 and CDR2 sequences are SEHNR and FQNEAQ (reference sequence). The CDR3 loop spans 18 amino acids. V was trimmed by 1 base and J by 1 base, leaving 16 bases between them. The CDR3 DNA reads TGTGCCAGCAGCTTAGGAGCGGTTCTCCTGAGGAACACCGGGGAGCTGTTTTTT. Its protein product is CASSLGAVLLRNTGELFF.

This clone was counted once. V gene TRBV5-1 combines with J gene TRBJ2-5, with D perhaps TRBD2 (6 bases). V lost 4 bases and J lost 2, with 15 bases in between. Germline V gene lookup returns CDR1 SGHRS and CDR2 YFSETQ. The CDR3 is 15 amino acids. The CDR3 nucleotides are TGCGCCAGCAGCAAACGGGACTCGGATCAAGAGACCCAGTACTTC. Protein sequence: CASSKRDSDQETQYF.

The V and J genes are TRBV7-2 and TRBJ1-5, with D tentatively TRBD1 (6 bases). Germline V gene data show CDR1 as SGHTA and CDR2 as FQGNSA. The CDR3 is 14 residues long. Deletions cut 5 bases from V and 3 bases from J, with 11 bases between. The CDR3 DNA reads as TGTGCCAGCAGCACTCAGGGGATCAATCAGCCCCAGCATTTT. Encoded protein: CASSTQGINQPQHF.

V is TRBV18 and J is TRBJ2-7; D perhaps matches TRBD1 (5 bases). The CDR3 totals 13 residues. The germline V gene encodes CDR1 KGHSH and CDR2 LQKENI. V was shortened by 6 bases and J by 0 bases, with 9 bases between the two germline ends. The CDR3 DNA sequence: TGTGCCAGCTCCGAGACAGTCTCCTACGAGCAGTACTTC. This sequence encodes CASSETVSYEQYF.

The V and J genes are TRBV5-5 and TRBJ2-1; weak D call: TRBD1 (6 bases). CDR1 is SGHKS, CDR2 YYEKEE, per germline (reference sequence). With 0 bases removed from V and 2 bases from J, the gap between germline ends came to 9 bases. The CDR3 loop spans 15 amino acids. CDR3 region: CASSLEGQPYNEQFF. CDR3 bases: TGTGCCAGCAGCTTGGAAGGACAGCCCTACAATGAGCAGTTCTTC.

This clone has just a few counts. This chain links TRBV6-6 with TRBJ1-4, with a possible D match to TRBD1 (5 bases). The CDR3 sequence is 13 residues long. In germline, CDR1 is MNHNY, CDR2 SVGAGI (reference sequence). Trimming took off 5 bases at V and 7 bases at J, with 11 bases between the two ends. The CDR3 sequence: CASSPRQSEKLFF. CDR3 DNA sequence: TGTGCCAGCAGTCCCCGACAGTCTGAAAAACTGTTTTTT.

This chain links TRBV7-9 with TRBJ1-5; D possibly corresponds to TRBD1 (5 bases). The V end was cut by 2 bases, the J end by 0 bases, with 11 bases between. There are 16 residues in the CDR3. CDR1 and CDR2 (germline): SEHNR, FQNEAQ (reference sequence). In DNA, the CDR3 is TGTGCCAGCAGCTTAACGTCGGGGGATAGCAATCAGCCCCAGCATTTT. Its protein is CASSLTSGDSNQPQHF. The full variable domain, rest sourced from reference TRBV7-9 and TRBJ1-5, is DTGVSQNPRHKITKRGQNVTFRCDPISEHNRLYWYRQTLGQGPEFLTYFQNEAQLEKSRLLSDRFSAERPKGSFSTLEIQRTEQGDSAMYLCASSLTSGDSNQPQHFGDGTRLSIL.

CDR3 residues: CAWSVGGSYEQYF. DNA of the CDR3: TGTGCCTGGAGTGTAGGCGGCTCCTACGAGCAGTACTTC. The chain recombines TRBV30 with TRBJ2-7; D is uncertain. The V gene lost 0 bases and the J gene lost 0 bases, with 6 bases spanning the gap. CDR1 is GTSNPN, CDR2 SVGIG, per germline (reference sequence). CDR3 length equals 13 residues. The full variable domain, with the rest looked up from reference TRBV30 and TRBJ2-7, is SQTIHQWPATLVQPVGSPLSLECTVEGTSNPNLYWYRQAAGRGLQLLFYSVGIGQISSEVPQNLSASRPQDRQFILSSKKLLLSDSGFYLCAWSVGGSYEQYFGPGTRLTVT.

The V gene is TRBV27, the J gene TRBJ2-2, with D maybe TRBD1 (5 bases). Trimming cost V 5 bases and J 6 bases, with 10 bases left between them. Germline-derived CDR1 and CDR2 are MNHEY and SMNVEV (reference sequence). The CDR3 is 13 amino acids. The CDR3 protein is CASSLRQSGELFF. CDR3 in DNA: TGTGCCAGCAGTCTCCGACAGTCCGGGGAGCTGTTTTTT.

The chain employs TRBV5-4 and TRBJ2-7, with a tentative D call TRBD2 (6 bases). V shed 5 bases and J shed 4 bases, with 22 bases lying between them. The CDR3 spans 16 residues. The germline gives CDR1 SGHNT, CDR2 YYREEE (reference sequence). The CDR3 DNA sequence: TGTGCCAGCAGTCATGGGCTTAGCGGAGGAATTTACGAGCAGTACTTC. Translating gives CASSHGLSGGIYEQYF.

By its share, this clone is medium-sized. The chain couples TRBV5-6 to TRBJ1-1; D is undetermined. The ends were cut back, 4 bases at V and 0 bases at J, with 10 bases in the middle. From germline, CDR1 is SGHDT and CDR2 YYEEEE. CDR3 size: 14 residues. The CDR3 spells CASSPQALNTEAFF. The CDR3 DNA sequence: TGTGCCAGCAGCCCGCAGGCCCTGAACACTGAAGCTTTCTTT.

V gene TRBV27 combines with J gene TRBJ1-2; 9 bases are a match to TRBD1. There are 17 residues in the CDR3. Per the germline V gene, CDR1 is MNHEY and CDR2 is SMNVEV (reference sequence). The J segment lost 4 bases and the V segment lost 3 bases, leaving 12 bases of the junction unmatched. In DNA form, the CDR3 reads TGTGCCAGCAGTTTCGGGACAGGGTCTACTCTTATCTATGGCTACACCTTC. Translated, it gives CASSFGTGSTLIYGYTF.

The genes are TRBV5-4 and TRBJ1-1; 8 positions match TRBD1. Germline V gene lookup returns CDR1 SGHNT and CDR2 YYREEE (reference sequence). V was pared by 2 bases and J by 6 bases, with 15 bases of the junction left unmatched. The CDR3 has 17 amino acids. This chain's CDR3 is CASSFGQGRIIGPEAFF. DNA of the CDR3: TGTGCCAGCAGCTTTGGACAGGGACGTATTATAGGCCCTGAAGCTTTCTTT.

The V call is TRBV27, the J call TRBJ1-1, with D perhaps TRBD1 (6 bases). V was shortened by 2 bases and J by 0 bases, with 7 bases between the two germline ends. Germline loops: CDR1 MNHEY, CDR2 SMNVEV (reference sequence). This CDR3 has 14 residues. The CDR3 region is CASSLTGMNTEAFF. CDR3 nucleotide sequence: TGTGCCAGCAGTTTAACAGGGATGAACACTGAAGCTTTCTTT.